This TCR beta chain was recovered during a study of blood T cell repertoires in COVID-19. Overall study context: PBMCs, B-cell-depleted T cells, or T cells provided the cDNA or gDNA that made up the material.

Clones were read by immunoSEQ multiplex PCR, and TCRdb kept only the in-frame ones, dropping some. This sample has about 230,000 clones, with about 85% found just once. Sequencing input: peripheral blood. The sequence derives from a man aged 40-50 years with acute or convalescent COVID-19.

CDR3 region: CAWDIGTGPTEAFF. The CDR3 DNA is TGTGCCTGGGATATCGGGACAGGGCCGACTGAAGCTTTCTTT. V and J are TRBV30 and TRBJ1-1; 9 bases are a match to TRBD1. The trim removed 5 bases at V and 5 bases at J, leaving 9 bases unmatched. The CDR3 totals 14 residues. Looked up from germline, CDR1 is GTSNPN and CDR2 is SVGIG (reference sequence).